These 2 T cell receptor beta chains share one sample of origin, sequenced in a study of glioma-infiltrating T cells. The iRepertoire nested amplicon-rescue multiplex PCR amplified TCR alpha and beta CDR3s from RNA. TCRdb called the multiplex PCR reads again in MiXCR, with one record for every CDR3 protein. Of fewer than 90,000 distinct CDR3 sequences listed, about 23% are singletons. The material sequenced was glioma tissue, nonneoplastic brain tissue, or PBMCs (not recorded which). The receptors here all came from a human donor with low-grade glioma or glioblastoma, undergoing nonglioma brain surgery, or in good health (not recorded which).

This clonotype was recorded at least ten times. The rearrangement uses TRBV27 and TRBJ2-7; a weak D match, TRBD1 (6 bases). Germline lookup yields CDR1 MNHEY and CDR2 SMNVEV (reference sequence). The length of the CDR3 is 14 residues. V dropped 6 bases and J dropped 3 bases, with 15 bases sitting between them. CDR3 nucleotides: TGTGCCAGCAGGAGAGTGGGGGCAAGCTACGAGCAGTACTTC. Its protein product is CASRRVGASYEQYF.

Notes on this clonotype: The junction differs from germline at one of its ends, possibly a read error. The V and J genes are TRBV5-1 and TRBJ1-1; maybe TRBD1 (6 bases). Per the germline V gene, CDR1 is SGHRS and CDR2 is YFSETQ. The CDR3 totals 15 residues. DNA of the CDR3: TGCGCCAGCGGCTTAGTACAGGGCTTGAACACTGAAGCTTTCTTT. Its translation: CASGLVQGLNTEAFF. The whole variable domain, filled in from reference TRBV5-1 and TRBJ1-1, reads KAGVTQTPRYLIKTRGQQVTLSCSPISGHRSVSWYQQTPGQGLQFLFEYFSETQRNKGNFPGRFSGRQFSNSRSEMNVSTLELGDSALYLCASGLVQGLNTEAFFGQGTRLTVV.